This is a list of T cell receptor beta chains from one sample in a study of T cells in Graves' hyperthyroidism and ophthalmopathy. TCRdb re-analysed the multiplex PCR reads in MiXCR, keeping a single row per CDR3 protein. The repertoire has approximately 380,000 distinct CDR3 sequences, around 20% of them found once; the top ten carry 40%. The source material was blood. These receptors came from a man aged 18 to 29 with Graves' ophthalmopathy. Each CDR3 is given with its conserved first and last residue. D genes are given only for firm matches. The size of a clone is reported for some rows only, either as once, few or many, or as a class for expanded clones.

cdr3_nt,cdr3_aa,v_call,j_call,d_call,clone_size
TGTGCCAGCAGCGGCTCGGAGTCCATAACAGATACGCAGTATTTT,CASSGSESITDTQYF,TRBV25-1,TRBJ2-3,.,many
TGCGCCAGCAGCCCCAGGACTAGCGGCACAGATACGCAGTATTTT,CASSPRTSGTDTQYF,TRBV5-1,TRBJ2-3,TRBD2,many
TGTGCCAGCAGTAAGACAGGGTCCATTGAAGCTTTCTTT,CASSKTGSIEAFF,TRBV12-3/TRBV12-4,TRBJ1-1,TRBD1,many
TGTGCCAGCAGTCTAATTATGGACACCGGGGAGCTGTTTTTT,CASSLIMDTGELFF,TRBV2,TRBJ2-2,.,few
TGTGCCAGCAGCTTAATCTCGGGGACAGGGGGTCCTCGCTCCTACAATGAGCAGTTCTTC,CASSLISGTGGPRSYNEQFF,TRBV7-9,TRBJ2-1,TRBD1,many
TGTGCCAGCAGCTTAGCAACAGGGGGGGGCGGGAGGGGTTCACCCCTCCACTTT,CASSLATGGGGRGSPLHF,TRBV7-2,TRBJ1-6,TRBD1,.
TGTGCCATCAGTGAGGGAACTGAAGCTTTCTTT,CAISEGTEAFF,TRBV10-3,TRBJ1-1,.,many
TGTGCCAGTAGTATGGGACGCGACGAGCAGTACTTC,CASSMGRDEQYF,TRBV19,TRBJ2-7,.,few
TGTGCCATCAGTCTACAGGGGGCAAGGGCAGATACGCAGTATTTT,CAISLQGARADTQYF,TRBV10-3,TRBJ2-3,TRBD1,many
TGTGCCAGTACCCGGGACAGCTCCTACAATGAGCAGTTCTTC,CASTRDSSYNEQFF,TRBV19,TRBJ2-1,TRBD1,many
TGCAGTGCTAGAGGTGCTAGCGGGGGGGTGAGCTCCTACAATGAGCAGTTCTTC,CSARGASGGVSSYNEQFF,TRBV20-1,TRBJ2-1,TRBD2,many
TGTGCCAGCAGCCAAGTGGGGACAGGGGGCGGGGAGACCCAGTACTTC,CASSQVGTGGGETQYF,TRBV3-1,TRBJ2-5,TRBD1,.
TGCGCCAGCAGCACGCCGGGCAGGGAATACGAGCAGTACTTC,CASSTPGREYEQYF,TRBV4-1,TRBJ2-7,.,few
TGTGCCAGCAGCTCGTCGGGCCCTCCGCGGGACACCATATATTTT,CASSSSGPPRDTIYF,TRBV11-1,TRBJ1-3,.,few
TGTGCCAGTAGTGCCGGACTAGCGGGGACCTACAATGAGCAGTTCTTC,CASSAGLAGTYNEQFF,TRBV19,TRBJ2-1,TRBD2,few
TGTGCCTCAGGGGGGCGGCACACCGGGGAGCTGTTTTTT,CASGGRHTGELFF,TRBV6-1,TRBJ2-2,.,few
TGTGCCAGTAGTATCAAACAGGGTTTGGATCAGCCCCAGCATTTT,CASSIKQGLDQPQHF,TRBV19,TRBJ1-5,.,once
TGTGCCAGCAGCAAAGGACAGGATGACACTGAAGCTTTCTTT,CASSKGQDDTEAFF,TRBV28,TRBJ1-1,TRBD1,many
TGTGCCAGCAGCCCGGACACTGGAAACACCATATATTTT,CASSPDTGNTIYF,TRBV11-3,TRBJ1-3,.,many
TGCAGTGCTGGAACACCGATGAACACTGAAGCTTTCTTT,CSAGTPMNTEAFF,TRBV20-1,TRBJ1-1,.,many
TGTGCCAGCTCTCCCGGACGGAAAGAGACCCAGTACTTC,CASSPGRKETQYF,TRBV18,TRBJ2-5,.,.
TGCGCCAGCTTCCCTCCAGGGGGGAACACTGAAGCTTTCTTT,CASFPPGGNTEAFF,TRBV5-1,TRBJ1-1,TRBD1,few
TGCGCCAGCAGCTGGGGACAGGGGGACAATCAGCCCCAGCATTTT,CASSWGQGDNQPQHF,TRBV5-1,TRBJ1-5,TRBD1,many
TGTGCCAGCACCCTCAGACAGGGCCACGAGCAGTACTTC,CASTLRQGHEQYF,TRBV28,TRBJ2-7,TRBD1,.
TGTGCCAGCAGCCAGCCGGGACTAGCGAACAATGAGCAGTTCTTC,CASSQPGLANNEQFF,TRBV3-1,TRBJ2-1,TRBD2,many
TGCAGTGCTAGAGAGACAGGTTATAATGAAAAACTGTTTTTT,CSARETGYNEKLFF,TRBV20-1,TRBJ1-4,.,.
TGTGCCAGTAGTAGCAGAGCCGCCGGGGCCAACGTCCTGACTTTC,CASSSRAAGANVLTF,TRBV19,TRBJ2-6,.,.
TGTGCCAGCAGCGAGATGACAGGGAACACTGAAGCTTTCTTT,CASSEMTGNTEAFF,TRBV7-6,TRBJ1-1,.,many
TGTGCCATCAGTGTCCAGCGGCAAGAGACCCAGTACTTC,CAISVQRQETQYF,TRBV10-3,TRBJ2-5,.,few
TGCAGCGTTGAATCTACTCCCGAGGTAGCAGATACGCAGTATTTT,CSVESTPEVADTQYF,TRBV29-1,TRBJ2-3,.,few
TGTGCCAGTAGTACCCTAGGGGGTAGGTCCTACGAGCAGTACTTC,CASSTLGGRSYEQYF,TRBV19,TRBJ2-7,.,.
TGTGCCAGCAGCTTAGTTCGGGGGAGCTCCTACAATGAGCAGTTCTTC,CASSLVRGSSYNEQFF,TRBV7-9,TRBJ2-1,.,.
TGTGCCAGCAGCGTAGGCGGGGCTGGAAACACCATATATTTT,CASSVGGAGNTIYF,TRBV9,TRBJ1-3,.,.
TGTGCCAGCAGTGATAGGGACAGATCGGGTGGCAATCAGCCCCAGCATTTT,CASSDRDRSGGNQPQHF,TRBV6-4,TRBJ1-5,TRBD1,once
TGTGCCAGCAGCCAAGGCCAGGGTAGCACAGATACGCAGTATTTT,CASSQGQGSTDTQYF,TRBV3-1,TRBJ2-3,.,many
TGTGCCAGCAGTACAGGACAGGGGGCGGATGAAGCTTTCTTT,CASSTGQGADEAFF,TRBV2,TRBJ1-1,TRBD1,once
TGTGCCAGCAGCCAGCCCGGGGTTAACTATGGCTACACCTTC,CASSQPGVNYGYTF,TRBV2,TRBJ1-2,.,.
TGTGCCACCAGCGATACGGACAGGGGGCTAATTGGGGAGCTGTTTTTT,CATSDTDRGLIGELFF,TRBV24-1,TRBJ2-2,TRBD1,few
TGTGCCAGCAGTTTTCAGGGGGCGCGGACTGAAGCTTTCTTT,CASSFQGARTEAFF,TRBV28,TRBJ1-1,TRBD1,many
TGTGCCAGCAGTGAATGGGACAGCCTTAATGAAAAACTGTTTTTT,CASSEWDSLNEKLFF,TRBV6-1,TRBJ1-4,TRBD1,few
TGTGCCAGCAGTATCGACAGGCTTGGATTCGAGCAGTACTTC,CASSIDRLGFEQYF,TRBV6-1,TRBJ2-7,.,many
TGTGCCAGCAGCCTCGGACAGCAGATCGGGACCCAGTACTTC,CASSLGQQIGTQYF,TRBV7-9,TRBJ2-5,.,many
TGTGCCAGCACCCCAGGGGTGTATACTTTCACAGATACGCAGTATTTT,CASTPGVYTFTDTQYF,TRBV28,TRBJ2-3,.,many
TGTGCCAGCATCCAAGGACGGTGGGATAATCAGCCCCAGCATTTT,CASIQGRWDNQPQHF,TRBV12-3/TRBV12-4,TRBJ1-5,.,.
TGTGCCACCAGTGACCCTAGCGGGGGGGCAAATAATGAGCAGTTCTTC,CATSDPSGGANNEQFF,TRBV24-1,TRBJ2-1,TRBD2,.
TGTGCCAGCAGTTACTCGAGTCCCGGGGAGCTGTTTTTT,CASSYSSPGELFF,TRBV6-2/TRBV6-3,TRBJ2-2,.,few
TGTGCCAGCAGCTTGGTCAGGGGGCCTGGCTACACCTTC,CASSLVRGPGYTF,TRBV5-6,TRBJ1-2,TRBD1,.
TGCAGCGTCGTCCTGGGGGGGGACGAGCAGTACTTC,CSVVLGGDEQYF,TRBV29-1,TRBJ2-7,TRBD2,few
TGTGCCAGCAGCGAAACCGGGACTAGCGGGGGGTACAATGAGCAGTTCTTC,CASSETGTSGGYNEQFF,TRBV7-3,TRBJ2-1,TRBD2,.
TGTGCCAGCAGCTTAACGGACACAGGGGGTAGCGCCTACGAGCAGTACTTC,CASSLTDTGGSAYEQYF,TRBV11-2,TRBJ2-7,TRBD1,many
TGTGCCAGCAGCTTGGGCGGGGGGGCCTTAGAGACCCAGTACTTC,CASSLGGGALETQYF,TRBV7-3,TRBJ2-5,TRBD2,many
TGTGCCAGCAGTTACAGGTCCAATCCGAACACCGGGGAGCTGTTTTTT,CASSYRSNPNTGELFF,TRBV6-5,TRBJ2-2,.,few
TGTGCCAGCAGCTTGGGGCGACAGGGGGCAGGAGAGACCCAGTACTTC,CASSLGRQGAGETQYF,TRBV7-8,TRBJ2-5,TRBD1,many
TGTGCCAGCAGCGTAGGACGGTCCCAGGCGATTAACTATGGCTACACCTTC,CASSVGRSQAINYGYTF,TRBV9,TRBJ1-2,.,few